This T cell receptor (beta chain) was captured by sequencing in a study of CD8+ T cells in alopecia areata. RNA was extracted and reverse transcribed into cDNA as the sequencing template. Method: immunoSEQ multiplex PCR; TCRdb's copy keeps in-frame clones and lacks some. This sample has 98,000 or so clones, with approximately 59% found just once. The clonotype originates from a human donor in good health. Sequencing was done on a sample of CD8+ T cells sorted from blood.

CDR3 in amino acids: CASSLAPGVGYGYTF. The CDR3 DNA is TGTGCCAGCAGCTTAGCGCCAGGGGTGGGCTATGGCTACACCTTC. J is TRBJ1-2 and V is TRBV7-6, with a tentative D call TRBD1 (6 bases). Germline V gene sequence: CDR1 SGHVS, CDR2 FNYEAQ. Trimming took 0 bases from V and 4 from J, leaving 12 bases between them. The CDR3 is made up of 15 amino acids.